This note documents a single T cell receptor (beta chain) sequence. The sequence runs out 3 residues before the end of the CDR3; the remainder is reconstructed from the germline J gene. TCR beta CDR3 amplified by multiplex PCR from roughly 1,100 ng genomic DNA. Sequencing used immunoSEQ multiplex PCR; TCRdb keeps in-frame clones, though not all of them. Reported are over 30,000 clones; the ten largest clones contain around 4%. The sample comes from a study of T cells in women clearing cervical HPV infection. In the study overall: Cases: HPV16-related CIN3 or worse on histology, a couple of invasive cancers. Case blood was drawn when the lesion was first found; control blood after infection became undetectable.

CDR1 is DFQATT and CDR2 is SNEGSKA in the germline V gene (reference sequence). J was trimmed by 1 base and V by 3 bases; bases with no gene match: 9. The CDR3 length is 17 residues. The clonotype was recovered from a woman between 18 and 70 years old with a cervical HPV16 infection that either progressed to CIN3+ or cleared (not recorded which). The sequenced sample consisted of blood buffy coat. This rearrangement joins TRBV20-1 to TRBJ1-2, with 12 bases fitting TRBD1. CDR3 in amino acids: CSARAGQGASFNYGYTF. The part of the CDR3 DNA that was read is TGCAGTGCTAGGGCGGGACAGGGGGCTTCCTTTAACTATGGC.